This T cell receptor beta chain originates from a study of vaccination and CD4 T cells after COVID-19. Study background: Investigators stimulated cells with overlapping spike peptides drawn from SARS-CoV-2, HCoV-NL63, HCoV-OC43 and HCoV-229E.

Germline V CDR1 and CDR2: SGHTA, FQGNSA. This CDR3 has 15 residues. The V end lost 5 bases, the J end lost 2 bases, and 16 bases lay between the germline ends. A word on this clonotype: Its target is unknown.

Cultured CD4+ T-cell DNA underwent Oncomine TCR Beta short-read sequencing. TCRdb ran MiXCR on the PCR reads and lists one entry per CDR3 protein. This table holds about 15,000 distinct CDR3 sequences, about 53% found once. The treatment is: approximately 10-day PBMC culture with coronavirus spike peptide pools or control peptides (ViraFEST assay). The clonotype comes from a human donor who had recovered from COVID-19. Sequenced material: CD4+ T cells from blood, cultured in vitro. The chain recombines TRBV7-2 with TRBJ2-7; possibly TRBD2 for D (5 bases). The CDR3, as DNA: TGTGCCAGCAGCCGCCAGGTCGGAGGAACCTACGAGCAGTACTTC. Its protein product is CASSRQVGGTYEQYF.